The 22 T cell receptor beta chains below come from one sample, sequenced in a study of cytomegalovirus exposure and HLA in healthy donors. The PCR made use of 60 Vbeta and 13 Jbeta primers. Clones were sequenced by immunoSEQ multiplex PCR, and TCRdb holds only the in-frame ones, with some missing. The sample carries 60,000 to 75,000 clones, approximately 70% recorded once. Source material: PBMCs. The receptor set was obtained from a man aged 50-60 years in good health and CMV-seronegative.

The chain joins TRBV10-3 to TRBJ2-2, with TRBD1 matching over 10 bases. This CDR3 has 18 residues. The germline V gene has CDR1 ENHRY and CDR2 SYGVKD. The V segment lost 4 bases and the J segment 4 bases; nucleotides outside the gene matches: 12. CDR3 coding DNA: TGTGCCATCAGTGGCTCAAGGGGGACAGGGGAGAGCACCGGGGAGCTGTTTTTT. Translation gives CAISGSRGTGESTGELFF.

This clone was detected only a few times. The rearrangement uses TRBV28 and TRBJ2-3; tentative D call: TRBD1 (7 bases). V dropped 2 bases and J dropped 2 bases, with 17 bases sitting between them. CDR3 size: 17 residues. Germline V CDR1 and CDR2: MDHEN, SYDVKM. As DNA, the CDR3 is TGTGCCAGCAGTTTAAAGGGAGACAGGGAGGCCACAGATACGCAGTATTTT. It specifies CASSLKGDREATDTQYF.

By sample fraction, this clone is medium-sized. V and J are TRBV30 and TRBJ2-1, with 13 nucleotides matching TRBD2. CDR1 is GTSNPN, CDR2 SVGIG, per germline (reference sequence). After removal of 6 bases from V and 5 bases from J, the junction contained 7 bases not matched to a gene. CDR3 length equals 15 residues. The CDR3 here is CACTRTSGGHNEQFF. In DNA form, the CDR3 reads TGTGCCTGCACCAGGACTAGCGGGGGACACAATGAGCAGTTCTTC. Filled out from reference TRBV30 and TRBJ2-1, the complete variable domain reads SQTIHQWPATLVQPVGSPLSLECTVEGTSNPNLYWYRQAAGRGLQLLFYSVGIGQISSEVPQNLSASRPQDRQFILSSKKLLLSDSGFYLCACTRTSGGHNEQFFGPGTRLTVL.

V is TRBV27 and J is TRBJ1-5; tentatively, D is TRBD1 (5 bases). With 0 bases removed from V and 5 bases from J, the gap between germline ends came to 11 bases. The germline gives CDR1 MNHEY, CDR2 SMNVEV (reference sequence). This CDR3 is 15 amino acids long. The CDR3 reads CASSLSAGFDQPQHF. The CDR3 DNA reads TGTGCCAGCAGTTTATCAGCAGGGTTTGATCAGCCCCAGCATTTT.

DNA of the CDR3: TGTGCCAGCAGCCAAGAATTGGAGGGATTTGAGCAGTTCTTC. Encoded protein: CASSQELEGFEQFF. The chain combines TRBV14 with TRBJ2-1, with TRBD2 as a possible D gene (6 bases). The CDR3 covers 14 residues. With 0 bases removed from V and 9 bases from J, the gap between germline ends came to 12 bases. Germline CDR1 is SGHDN and CDR2 is FVKESK.

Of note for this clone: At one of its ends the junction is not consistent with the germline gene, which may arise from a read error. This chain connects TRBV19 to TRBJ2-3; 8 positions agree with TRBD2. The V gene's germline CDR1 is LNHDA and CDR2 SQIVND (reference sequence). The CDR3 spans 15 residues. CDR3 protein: CASSLDGGGTDTQYF. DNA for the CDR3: TGTGCCAGTAGTCTAGACGGGGGGGGCACAGATACGCAGTATTTT. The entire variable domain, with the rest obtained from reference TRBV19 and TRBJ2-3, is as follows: DGGITQSPKYLFRKEGQNVTLSCEQNLNHDAMYWYRQDPGQGLRLIYYSQIVNDFQKGDIAEGYSVSREKKESFPLTVTSAQKNPTAFYLCASSLDGGGTDTQYFGPGTRLTVL.

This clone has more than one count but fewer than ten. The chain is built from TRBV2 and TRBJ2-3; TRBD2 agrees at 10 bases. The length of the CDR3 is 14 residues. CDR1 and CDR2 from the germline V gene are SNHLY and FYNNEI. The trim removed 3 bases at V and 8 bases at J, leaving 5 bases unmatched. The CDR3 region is CASSELAGAPTQYF. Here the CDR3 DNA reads TGTGCCAGCAGTGAGCTAGCGGGGGCTCCTACGCAGTATTTT.

CDR3 sequence: CAWSGTSGTNEQFF. CDR3 DNA: TGTGCCTGGAGTGGCACTAGCGGAACCAATGAGCAGTTCTTC. This chain connects TRBV30 to TRBJ2-1, with TRBD2 matching 8 bases. V trimming: 1 base; J trimming: 6 bases; junction bases outside the gene matches: 5. CDR1 and CDR2 (germline): GTSNPN, SVGIG (reference sequence). The CDR3 totals 14 residues.

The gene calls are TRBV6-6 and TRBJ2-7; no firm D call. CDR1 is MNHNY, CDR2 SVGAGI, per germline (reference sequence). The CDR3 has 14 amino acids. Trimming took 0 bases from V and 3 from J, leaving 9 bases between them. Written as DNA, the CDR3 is TGTGCCAGCAGTTACTCGTCCCCCGGCTACGAGCAGTACTTC. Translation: CASSYSSPGYEQYF.

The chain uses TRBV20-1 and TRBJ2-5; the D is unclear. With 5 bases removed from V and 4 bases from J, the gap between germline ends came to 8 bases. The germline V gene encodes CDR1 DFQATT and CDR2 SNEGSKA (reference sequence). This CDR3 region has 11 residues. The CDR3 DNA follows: TGCAGTGCTCCTCTAGGAGAGACCCAGTACTTC. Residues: CSAPLGETQYF.

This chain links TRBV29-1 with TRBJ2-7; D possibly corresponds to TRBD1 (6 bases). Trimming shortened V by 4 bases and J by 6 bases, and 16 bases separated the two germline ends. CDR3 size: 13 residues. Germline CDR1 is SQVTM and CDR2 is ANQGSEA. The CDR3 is CSVAWPPGAEQYF. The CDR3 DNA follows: TGCAGCGTTGCCTGGCCTCCAGGGGCCGAGCAGTACTTC.

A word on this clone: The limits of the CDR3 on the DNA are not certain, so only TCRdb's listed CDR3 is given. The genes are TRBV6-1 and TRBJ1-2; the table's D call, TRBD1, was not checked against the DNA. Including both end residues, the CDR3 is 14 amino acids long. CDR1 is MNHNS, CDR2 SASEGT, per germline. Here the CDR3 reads CATVVGTGFYGCTF.

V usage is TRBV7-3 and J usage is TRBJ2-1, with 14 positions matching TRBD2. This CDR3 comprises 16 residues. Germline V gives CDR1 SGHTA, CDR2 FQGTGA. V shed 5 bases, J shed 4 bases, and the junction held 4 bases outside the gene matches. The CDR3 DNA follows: TGTGCCAGCAGCCCGACTAGCGGGGGGGGATACAATGAGCAGTTCTTC. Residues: CASSPTSGGGYNEQFF.

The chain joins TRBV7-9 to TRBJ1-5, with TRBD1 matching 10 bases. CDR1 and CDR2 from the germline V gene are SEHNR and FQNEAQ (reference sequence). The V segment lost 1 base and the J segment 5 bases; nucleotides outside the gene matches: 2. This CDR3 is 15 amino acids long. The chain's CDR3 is CASSLVGTGDQPQHF. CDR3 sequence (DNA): TGTGCCAGCAGCTTAGTAGGGACAGGGGATCAGCCCCAGCATTTT.

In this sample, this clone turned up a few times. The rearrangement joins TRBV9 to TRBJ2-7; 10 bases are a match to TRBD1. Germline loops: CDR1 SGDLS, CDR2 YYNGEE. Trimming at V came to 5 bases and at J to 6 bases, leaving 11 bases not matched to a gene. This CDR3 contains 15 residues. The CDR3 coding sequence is TGTGCCAGCAGTGGCGGGACAGGGGATCTCAGCGAGCAGTACTTC. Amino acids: CASSGGTGDLSEQYF.

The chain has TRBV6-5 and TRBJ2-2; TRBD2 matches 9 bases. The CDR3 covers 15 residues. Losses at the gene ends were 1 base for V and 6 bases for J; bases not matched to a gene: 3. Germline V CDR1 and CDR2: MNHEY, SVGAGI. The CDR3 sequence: CASSYFPSGAGELFF. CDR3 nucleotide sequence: TGTGCCAGCAGTTACTTTCCTAGCGGGGCCGGGGAGCTGTTTTTT.

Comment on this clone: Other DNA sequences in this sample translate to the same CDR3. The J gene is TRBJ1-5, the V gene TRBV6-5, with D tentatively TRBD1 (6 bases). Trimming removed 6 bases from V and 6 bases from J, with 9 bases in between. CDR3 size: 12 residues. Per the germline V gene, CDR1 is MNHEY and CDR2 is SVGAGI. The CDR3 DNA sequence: TGTGCCAGCAGACAGGGCCTTCAGCCCCAGCATTTT. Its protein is CASRQGLQPQHF.

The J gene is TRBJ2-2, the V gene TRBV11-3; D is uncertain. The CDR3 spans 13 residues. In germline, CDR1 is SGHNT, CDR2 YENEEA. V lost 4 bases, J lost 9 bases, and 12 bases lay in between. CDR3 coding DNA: TGTGCCAGCAGCTCCGCTCGGTCCCGGGAGCTGTTTTTT. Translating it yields CASSSARSRELFF.

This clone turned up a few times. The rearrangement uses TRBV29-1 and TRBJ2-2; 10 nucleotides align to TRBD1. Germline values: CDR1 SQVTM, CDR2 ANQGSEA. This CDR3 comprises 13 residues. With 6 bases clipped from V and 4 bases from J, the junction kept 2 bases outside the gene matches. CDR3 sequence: CSVGTGVTGELFF. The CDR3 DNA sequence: TGCAGCGTCGGGACAGGGGTCACCGGGGAGCTGTTTTTT.

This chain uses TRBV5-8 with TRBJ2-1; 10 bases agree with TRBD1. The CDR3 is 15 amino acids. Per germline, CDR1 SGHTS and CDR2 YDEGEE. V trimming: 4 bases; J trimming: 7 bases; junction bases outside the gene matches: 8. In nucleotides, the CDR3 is TGTGCCAGCAGCAAGACAGGGGGCTATGAGAATGAGCAGTTCTTC. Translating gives CASSKTGGYENEQFF.

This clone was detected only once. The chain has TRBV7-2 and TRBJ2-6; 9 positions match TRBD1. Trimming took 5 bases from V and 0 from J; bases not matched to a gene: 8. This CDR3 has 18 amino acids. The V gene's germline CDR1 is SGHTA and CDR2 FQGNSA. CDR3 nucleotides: TGTGCCAGCAGCGGAGGGGGACAGGGAAGCTCTGGGGCCAACGTCCTGACTTTC. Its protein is CASSGGGQGSSGANVLTF.

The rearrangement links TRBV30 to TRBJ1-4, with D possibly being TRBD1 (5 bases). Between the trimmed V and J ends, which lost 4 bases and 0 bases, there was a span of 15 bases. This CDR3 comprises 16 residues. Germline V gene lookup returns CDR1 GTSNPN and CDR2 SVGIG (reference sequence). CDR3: CAWIPGVLATNEKLFF. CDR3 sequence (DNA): TGTGCCTGGATCCCGGGGGTACTCGCAACTAATGAAAAACTGTTTTTT.